This entry is about one T cell receptor (beta chain). Its antigen is currently unknown. The CDR3 consists of 15 residues. Germline CDR1 and CDR2: MNHEY and SMNVEV (reference sequence). The ends lost 6 bases at V and 10 bases at J; junction bases unmatched: 15. Both 60 Vbeta primers and 13 Jbeta primers went into the PCR. Data came from immunoSEQ multiplex PCR; TCRdb stores just in-frame clones and leaves some out. This sample's clone table lists roughly 80,000 clones. This entry is derived from a study of cytomegalovirus exposure and HLA in healthy donors. Study outcomes and limitations: Common viral pathogens seemed, in a later analysis, to connect with several of the most significant clusters. It was likely that a cluster of highly shared sequence variants was a sequencing artifact.

The sequencing input was PBMCs. The chain carries TRBV27 and TRBJ2-1; TRBD2 agrees at 7 bases. This receptor was obtained from a woman aged 30 to 39 in good health and CMV-seronegative. The CDR3 nucleotides read TGTGCCAGCAGGCTAGGAGCGGGGCCGCCGGGGGAGCAGTTCTTC. It is translated as CASRLGAGPPGEQFF.